The 27 T cell receptor beta chains given below trace back to one sample, sequenced in a study of CD8+CD57+ T cells in acquired aplastic anemia. CDR3 and TCR beta VDJ profiling relied on genomic DNA as the template. Using its own MiXCR run on the reads, TCRdb lists one record per CDR3 protein. The sample has 200,000 or so distinct CDR3 sequences, under 70% seen once; the top ten hold roughly 46%. Sample: sorted CD4+, CD8+, or CD8+CD57+ T cells (not recorded which) from PBMCs. These receptors all stem from a human donor with severe aplastic anemia or a healthy control (not recorded which).

This clonotype was counted many times. The DNA for the CDR3 is TGCGCCAGCAGACCCAGTATGTATGGCTACACCTTC. This translates into CASRPSMYGYTF. The chain recombines TRBV10-2 with TRBJ1-2; D remains unclear. Germline CDR1 reads WSHSY; CDR2 reads SAAADI. The CDR3 is 12 amino acids. Trimming took off 6 bases at V and 5 bases at J, with 10 bases between the two ends.

This clonotype turned up a few times. The chain recombines TRBV7-9 with TRBJ2-7; weak D call: TRBD1 (6 bases). The germline V gene encodes CDR1 SEHNR and CDR2 FQNEAQ (reference sequence). This CDR3 spans 13 amino acids. Trimming pared 5 bases from V and 2 bases from J, leaving 10 bases between. Here the CDR3 DNA reads TGTGCCAGCAGCCCAGGGGACACCTACGAGCAGTACTTC. Translation: CASSPGDTYEQYF.

The V and J genes are TRBV7-2 and TRBJ2-7; D is uncertain. Per germline, CDR1 SGHTA and CDR2 FQGNSA. The CDR3 contains 15 residues. V lost 1 base to trimming and J lost 4 bases, with 14 bases between them. The CDR3 is CASSLDSTDRYEQYF. The CDR3 DNA follows: TGTGCCAGCAGCTTAGACAGTACCGATAGATACGAGCAGTACTTC.

Concerning this clonotype itself: A much larger clone lies a single base off, so this may be a read error. This rearrangement joins TRBV4-3 to TRBJ1-1; possible D gene TRBD1, 5 bases. The CDR3 is 13 amino acids. V shed 4 bases and J shed 7 bases, with 13 bases lying between them. Germline V gives CDR1 LGHNA, CDR2 YSLEER. DNA of the CDR3: TGCGCCAGCAGCCGTGGGGGGGATTTTGAAGCTTTCTTT. It encodes CASSRGGDFEAFF.

Only one count was recorded for this clonotype. The chain recombines TRBV7-9 with TRBJ2-2, with TRBD1 as a possible D gene (6 bases). The germline V gene encodes CDR1 SEHNR and CDR2 FQNEAQ (reference sequence). This CDR3 region has 14 residues. Deletions cut 4 bases from V and 4 bases from J, with 10 bases between. The CDR3 loop is CASSSEGVTGELFF. The CDR3 DNA follows: TGTGCCAGCAGCTCAGAGGGGGTCACCGGGGAGCTGTTTTTT.

This clonotype was recorded at least ten times. The J gene is TRBJ2-1, the V gene TRBV6-5, with D perhaps assigned TRBD1 or TRBD2 (5 bases each). V lost 6 bases and J 7 bases, leaving 13 bases between the germline ends. The CDR3 has 13 amino acids. Per the germline V gene, CDR1 is MNHEY and CDR2 is SVGAGI. CDR3 sequence: CASRPPEGNEQFF. For the CDR3, the DNA is TGTGCCAGCAGACCACCCGAGGGGAATGAGCAGTTCTTC.

This clonotype was seen a handful of times. The rearrangement links TRBV30 to TRBJ1-5; no firm D call. The CDR3 length is 18 residues. Trimming stripped 0 bases from V and 0 bases from J, with 18 bases between. Germline V gives CDR1 GTSNPN, CDR2 SVGIG (reference sequence). CDR3 DNA: TGTGCCTGGAGTGTAAAAAACAGCGCCTTTGGTAGCAATCAGCCCCAGCATTTT. It is translated as CAWSVKNSAFGSNQPQHF.

The rearrangement links TRBV29-1 to TRBJ1-4; D not certain. Trimming stripped 3 bases from V and 5 bases from J, with 10 bases between. Germline CDR1 and CDR2: SQVTM and ANQGSEA. This CDR3 is 13 amino acids long. This CDR3 is CSVDGLQNEKLFF. CDR3 bases: TGCAGCGTTGACGGACTGCAAAATGAAAAACTGTTTTTT.

This clonotype was observed a single time. V usage is TRBV4-1 and J usage is TRBJ2-5; TRBD1 agrees at 7 bases. The CDR3 is 14 amino acids. V trimming: 5 bases; J trimming: 5 bases; junction bases outside the gene matches: 8. Germline-derived CDR1 and CDR2 are MGHRA and YSYEKL. CDR3 sequence: CASSTRTGPETQYF. The CDR3 nucleotides are TGCGCCAGCAGCACCCGGACAGGCCCGGAGACCCAGTACTTC.

The genes are TRBV15 and TRBJ2-3, with TRBD2 identical over 7 bases. Losses at the gene ends were 5 bases for V and 0 bases for J; bases not matched to a gene: 11. The CDR3 loop spans 17 amino acids. Germline values: CDR1 LNHNV, CDR2 YYDKDF (reference sequence). CDR3 loop: CATSWGASGSSTDTQYF. The CDR3 DNA reads as TGTGCCACCAGCTGGGGTGCTAGCGGATCTAGCACAGATACGCAGTATTTT.

Notes on this clonotype: One end of the junction fails to match germline, which may point to a read error. The J gene is TRBJ2-3, the V gene TRBV6-1; TRBD2 matches at 12 bases. The CDR3 covers 14 residues. Germline assignment: CDR1 MNHNS and CDR2 SASEGT. The CDR3 nucleotides read TGTGCCAGCAGTGAAGCGGGCCCTAGCGGGAGGGACCTCTTT. This translates into CASSEAGPSGRDLF.

The rearrangement links TRBV9 to TRBJ2-7, with 9 bases identical to TRBD1. J gave up 5 bases and V 0 bases, and 3 bases lay outside the gene matches. This CDR3 contains 14 residues. Germline lookup yields CDR1 SGDLS and CDR2 YYNGEE. CDR3 sequence (DNA): TGTGCCAGCAGCGTAGGGACAGGGGATAACGAGCAGTACTTC. Its translation: CASSVGTGDNEQYF.

This clonotype showed up just a few times. V gene TRBV9 combines with J gene TRBJ2-5; TRBD2 agrees at 12 bases. V dropped 4 bases and J dropped 5; count of bases not matched to a gene: 9. Germline V gene lookup returns CDR1 SGDLS and CDR2 YYNGEE. This CDR3 has 16 residues. The CDR3 DNA is TGTGCCAGCAGCCCCCGGACTAGCGGGGTCTATGAGACCCAGTACTTC. It specifies CASSPRTSGVYETQYF.

The rearrangement links TRBV10-2 to TRBJ2-7; TRBD1 is a possible D gene (5 bases). V lost 6 bases, J lost 3 bases, and 9 bases lay in between. This CDR3 has 12 amino acids. Germline CDR1 WSHSY, CDR2 SAAADI. The CDR3 protein is CASRDISYEQYF. The CDR3 DNA reads TGCGCCAGCAGGGACATAAGCTACGAGCAGTACTTC.

CDR3 sequence: CASRERNSYNEQFF. CDR3 coding DNA: TGCGCCAGCAGGGAGCGGAACTCCTACAATGAGCAGTTCTTC. The chain has TRBV10-2 and TRBJ2-1; D possibly corresponds to TRBD2 (5 bases). Trimming cost V 6 bases and J 0 bases, with 9 bases left between them. The CDR3 covers 14 residues. CDR1 and CDR2 from the germline V gene are WSHSY and SAAADI.

This clonotype came up many times. The chain combines TRBV19 with TRBJ2-7; TRBD1 agrees at 8 bases. Germline V gene data show CDR1 as LNHDA and CDR2 as SQIVND (reference sequence). V gave up 3 bases and J gave up 5 bases; unmatched junction bases: 6. The CDR3 length is 14 residues. CDR3: CASSISGGEDEQYF. Here the CDR3 DNA reads TGTGCCAGTAGTATCTCAGGGGGCGAAGACGAGCAGTACTTC.

CDR3 sequence (DNA): TGTGCCAGCAGCTTTCTCACAGAGCAGTACTTC. This codes for CASSFLTEQYF. The rearrangement uses TRBV5-4 and TRBJ2-7; D ambiguous. Germline-derived CDR1 and CDR2 are SGHNT and YYREEE (reference sequence). The V end lost 2 bases, the J end lost 7 bases, and 7 bases lay between the germline ends. The CDR3 has 11 amino acids.

The genes are TRBV5-4 and TRBJ2-3, with D maybe TRBD1 (5 bases). This CDR3 has 16 residues. CDR1 and CDR2 from the germline V gene are SGHNT and YYREEE (reference sequence). Trimming removed 2 bases at V and 4 bases at J, with 17 bases between. The CDR3 region is CASSFRDRGGADTQYF. CDR3 nucleotides: TGTGCCAGCAGCTTCAGGGATCGCGGTGGGGCAGATACGCAGTATTTT.

V usage is TRBV5-5 and J usage is TRBJ2-7, with D uncertain. Germline CDR1 is SGHKS and CDR2 is YYEKEE (reference sequence). The CDR3 length is 13 residues. Deletions cut 0 bases from V and 3 bases from J, with 7 bases between. The CDR3 reads CASSLGSNYEQYF. CDR3 coding DNA: TGTGCCAGCAGCTTGGGCAGCAACTACGAGCAGTACTTC.

The chain has TRBV5-1 and TRBJ1-1; 7 nucleotides line up with TRBD1. V shed 2 bases, J shed 4 bases, and the junction held 8 bases outside the gene matches. Germline V gene data show CDR1 as SGHRS and CDR2 as YFSETQ. CDR3 length: 15 residues. DNA of the CDR3: TGCGCCAGCAGCTTACGGACAGGCCTAGTCACTGAAGCTTTCTTT. It codes for CASSLRTGLVTEAFF.

The V and J genes are TRBV20-1 and TRBJ2-5; D gene unclear. The CDR3 is 11 residues long. Germline lookup yields CDR1 DFQATT and CDR2 SNEGSKA (reference sequence). V was pared by 3 bases and J by 1 base, with 3 bases between. CDR3 sequence reads: CSARGQETQYF. In nucleotides, the CDR3 is TGCAGTGCTAGGGGCCAAGAGACCCAGTACTTC.

The table lists this clonotype with a count of one. The V and J genes are TRBV4-3 and TRBJ2-7; 10 bases agree with TRBD2. Per germline, CDR1 LGHNA and CDR2 YSLEER. The CDR3 spans 15 residues. After removal of 0 bases from V and 3 bases from J, the junction contained 2 bases not matched to a gene. The CDR3 DNA reads TGCGCCAGCAGCCAAGAAATAGCGGGAGGCTACGAGCAGTACTTC. Protein product: CASSQEIAGGYEQYF.

This clonotype was recorded a few times. The genes are TRBV14 and TRBJ1-6; no clear D gene. Germline V gives CDR1 SGHDN, CDR2 FVKESK. Trimming took 0 bases from V and 7 from J, leaving 10 bases between them. The CDR3 contains 15 residues. CDR3: CASSQDSGANSPLHF. In DNA, the CDR3 is TGTGCCAGCAGCCAAGATTCAGGTGCAAATTCACCCCTCCACTTT. Complete variable domain (other parts from reference TRBV14 and TRBJ1-6): EAGVTQFPSHSVIEKGQTVTLRCDPISGHDNLYWYRRVMGKEIKFLLHFVKESKQDESGMPNNRFLAERTGGTYSTLKVQPAELEDSGVYFCASSQDSGANSPLHFGNGTRLTVT.

This chain links TRBV15 with TRBJ1-6; no clear D gene. V lost 1 base, J lost 10 bases, and 8 bases lay in between. Germline V gene sequence: CDR1 LNHNV, CDR2 YYDKDF (reference sequence). This CDR3 spans 13 amino acids. In DNA, the CDR3 is TGTGCCACCAGCAGAGGGGTAGGGTCACCCCTCCACTTT. This gives the protein CATSRGVGSPLHF. Together with reference TRBV15 and TRBJ1-6, the CDR3 gives the full variable domain: DAMVIQNPRYQVTQFGKPVTLSCSQTLNHNVMYWYQQKSSQAPKLLFHYYDKDFNNEADTPDNFQSRRPNTSFCFLDIRSPGLGDTAMYLCATSRGVGSPLHFGNGTRLTVT.

A word on this clonotype: Sequence at one end of the junction differs from germline and may be a read error. The rearrangement links TRBV7-2 to TRBJ1-5, with TRBD1 identical over 8 bases. This CDR3 contains 16 residues. Germline CDR1 SGHTA, CDR2 FQGNSA. The CDR3: CASTLPQGARGQPRHF. CDR3 DNA: TGTGCCAGCACCCTACCCCAGGGGGCGAGGGGTCAGCCCCGGCATTTT.

Points on this clonotype: A much more abundant neighbour one base away suggests this may be a read error. The J gene is TRBJ2-1, the V gene TRBV6-5; D possibly uses TRBD1 or TRBD2 (5 bases each). CDR3 length equals 15 residues. In germline, CDR1 is MNHEY, CDR2 SVGAGI. Here the CDR3 reads CSSTPAYEGTHRQFF. The CDR3 coding sequence is TGTTCCAGCACCCCAGCATACGAGGGGACCCACAGGCAGTTCTTC.

The chain carries TRBV12-3 or TRBV12-4 and TRBJ1-2; D uncertain. The CDR3 length is 11 residues. Trimming took 6 bases from V and 4 from J, leaving 6 bases between them. CDR3 nucleotides: TGTGCCAGCAGCACCGCCTATGGCTACACCTTC. It is translated as CASSTAYGYTF.